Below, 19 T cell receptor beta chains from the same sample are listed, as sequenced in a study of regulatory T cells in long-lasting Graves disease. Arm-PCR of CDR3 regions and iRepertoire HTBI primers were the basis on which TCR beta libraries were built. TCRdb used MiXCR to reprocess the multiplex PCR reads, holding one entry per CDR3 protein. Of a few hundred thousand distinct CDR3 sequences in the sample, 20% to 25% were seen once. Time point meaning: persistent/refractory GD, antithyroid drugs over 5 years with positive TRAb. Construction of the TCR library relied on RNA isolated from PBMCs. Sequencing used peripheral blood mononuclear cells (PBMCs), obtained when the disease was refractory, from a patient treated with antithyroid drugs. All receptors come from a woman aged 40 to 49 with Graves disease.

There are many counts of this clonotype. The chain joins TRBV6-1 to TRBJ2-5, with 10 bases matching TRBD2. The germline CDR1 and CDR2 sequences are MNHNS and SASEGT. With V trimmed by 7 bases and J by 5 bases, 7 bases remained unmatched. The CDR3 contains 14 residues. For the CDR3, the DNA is TGTGCCAGCACCCCAGCGGGAGGGGACGAGACCCAGTACTTC. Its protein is CASTPAGGDETQYF.

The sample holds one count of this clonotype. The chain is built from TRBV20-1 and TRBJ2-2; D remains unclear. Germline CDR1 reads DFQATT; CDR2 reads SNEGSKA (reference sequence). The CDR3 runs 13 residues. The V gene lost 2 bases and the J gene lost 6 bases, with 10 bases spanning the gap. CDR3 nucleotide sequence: TGCAGTGCTAGACCTCTGGGTGCCGGGGAGCTGTTTTTT. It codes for CSARPLGAGELFF.

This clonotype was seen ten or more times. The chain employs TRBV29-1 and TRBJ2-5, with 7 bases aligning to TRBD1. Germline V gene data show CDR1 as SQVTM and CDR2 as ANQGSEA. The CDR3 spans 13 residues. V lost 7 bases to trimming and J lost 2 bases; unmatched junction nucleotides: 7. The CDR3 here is CSARLTGQETQYF. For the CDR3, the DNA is TGCAGCGCTCGCTTGACAGGGCAAGAGACCCAGTACTTC.

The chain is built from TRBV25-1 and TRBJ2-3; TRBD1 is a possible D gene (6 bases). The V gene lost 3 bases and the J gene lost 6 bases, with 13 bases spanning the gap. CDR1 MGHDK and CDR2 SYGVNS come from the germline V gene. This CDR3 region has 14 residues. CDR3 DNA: TGTGCCAGCAGTGAGGGGGCTAGTCGGGATACGCAGTATTTT. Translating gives CASSEGASRDTQYF.

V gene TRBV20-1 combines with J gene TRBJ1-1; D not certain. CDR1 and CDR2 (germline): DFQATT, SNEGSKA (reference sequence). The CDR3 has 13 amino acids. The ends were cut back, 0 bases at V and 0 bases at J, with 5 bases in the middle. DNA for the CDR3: TGCAGTGCTAGAGATCTCCTGAACACTGAAGCTTTCTTT. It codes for CSARDLLNTEAFF.

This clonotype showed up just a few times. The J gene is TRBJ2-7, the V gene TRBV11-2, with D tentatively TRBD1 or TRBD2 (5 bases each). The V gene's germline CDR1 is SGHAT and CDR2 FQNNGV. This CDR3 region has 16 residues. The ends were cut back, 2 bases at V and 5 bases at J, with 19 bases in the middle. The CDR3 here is CASSLRSAGRVHEQYF. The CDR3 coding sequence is TGTGCCAGCAGCTTAAGGAGCGCGGGCAGGGTCCACGAGCAGTACTTC.

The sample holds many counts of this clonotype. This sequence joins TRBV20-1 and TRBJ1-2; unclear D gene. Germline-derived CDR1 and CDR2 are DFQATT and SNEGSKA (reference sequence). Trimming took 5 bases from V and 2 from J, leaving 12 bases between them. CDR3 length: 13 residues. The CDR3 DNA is TGCAGTGCTGAGGTCCGGGCCAACTATGGCTACACCTTC. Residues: CSAEVRANYGYTF.

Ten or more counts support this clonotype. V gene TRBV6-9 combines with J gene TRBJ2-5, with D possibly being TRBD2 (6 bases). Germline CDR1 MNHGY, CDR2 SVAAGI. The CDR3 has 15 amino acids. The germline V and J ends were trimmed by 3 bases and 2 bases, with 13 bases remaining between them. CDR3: CASSYLWGVQETQYF. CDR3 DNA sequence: TGTGCCAGCAGTTACCTGTGGGGGGTACAAGAGACCCAGTACTTC.

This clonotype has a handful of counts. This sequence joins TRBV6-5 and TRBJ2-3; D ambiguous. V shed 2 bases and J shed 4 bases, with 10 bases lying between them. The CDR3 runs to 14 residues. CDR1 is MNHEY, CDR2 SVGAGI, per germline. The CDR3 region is CASSYDGDPDTQYF. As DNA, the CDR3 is TGTGCCAGCAGTTACGACGGCGACCCAGATACGCAGTATTTT.

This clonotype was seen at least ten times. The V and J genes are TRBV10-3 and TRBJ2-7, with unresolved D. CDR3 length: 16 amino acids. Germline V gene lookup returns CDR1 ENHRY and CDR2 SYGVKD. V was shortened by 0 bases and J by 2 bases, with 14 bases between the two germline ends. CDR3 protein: CAISESPLSEPYEQYF. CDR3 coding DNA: TGTGCCATCAGTGAGTCGCCCCTATCGGAGCCCTACGAGCAGTACTTC.

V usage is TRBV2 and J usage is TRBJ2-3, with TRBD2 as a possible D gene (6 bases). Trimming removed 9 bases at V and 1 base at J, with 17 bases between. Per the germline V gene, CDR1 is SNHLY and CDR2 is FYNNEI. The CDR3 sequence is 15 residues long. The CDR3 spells CARSNLAAGTDTQYF. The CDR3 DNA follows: TGTGCCAGAAGTAATTTAGCGGCTGGCACAGATACGCAGTATTTT.

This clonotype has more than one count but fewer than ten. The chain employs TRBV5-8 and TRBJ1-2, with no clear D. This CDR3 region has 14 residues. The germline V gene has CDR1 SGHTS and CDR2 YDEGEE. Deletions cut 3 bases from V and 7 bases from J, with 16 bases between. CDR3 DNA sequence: TGTGCCAGCAGCTCATATCCGACATGGGCTGGCTACACCTTC. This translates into CASSSYPTWAGYTF. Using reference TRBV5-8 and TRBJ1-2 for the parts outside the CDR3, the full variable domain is EAGVTQSPTHLIKTRGQQATLRCSPISGHTSVYWYQQALGLGLQFLLWYDEGEERNRGNFPPRFSGRQFPNYSSELNVNALELEDSALYLCASSSYPTWAGYTFGSGTRLTVV.

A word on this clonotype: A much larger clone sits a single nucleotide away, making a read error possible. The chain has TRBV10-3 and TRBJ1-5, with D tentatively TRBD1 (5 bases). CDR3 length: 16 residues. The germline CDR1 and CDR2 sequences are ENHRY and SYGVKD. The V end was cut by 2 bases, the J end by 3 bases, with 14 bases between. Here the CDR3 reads CAISEHPDSPNQPQHF. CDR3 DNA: TGTGCCATCAGTGAGCATCCCGACAGCCCCAATCAGCCCCAGCATTTT.

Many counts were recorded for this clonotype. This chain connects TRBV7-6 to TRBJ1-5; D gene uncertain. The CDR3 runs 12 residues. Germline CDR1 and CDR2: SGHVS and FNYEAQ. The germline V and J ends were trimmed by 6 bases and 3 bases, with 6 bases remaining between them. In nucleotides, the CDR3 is TGTGCCAGCAGTGCGTACAATCAGCCCCAGCATTTT. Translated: CASSAYNQPQHF.

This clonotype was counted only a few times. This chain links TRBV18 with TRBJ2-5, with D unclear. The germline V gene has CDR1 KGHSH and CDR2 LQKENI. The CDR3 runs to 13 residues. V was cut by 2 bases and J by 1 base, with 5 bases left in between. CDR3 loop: CASSPNAQETQYF. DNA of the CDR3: TGTGCCAGCTCACCAAATGCCCAAGAGACCCAGTACTTC.

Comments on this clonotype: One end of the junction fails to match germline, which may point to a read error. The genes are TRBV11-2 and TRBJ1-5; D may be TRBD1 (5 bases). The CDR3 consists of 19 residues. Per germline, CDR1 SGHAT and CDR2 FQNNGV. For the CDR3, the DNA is TGCGCCAGCAGCCAAGATGGCGGGGGTCGGGCATATAGCAATCAGCCCCAGCATTTT. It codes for CASSQDGGGRAYSNQPQHF.

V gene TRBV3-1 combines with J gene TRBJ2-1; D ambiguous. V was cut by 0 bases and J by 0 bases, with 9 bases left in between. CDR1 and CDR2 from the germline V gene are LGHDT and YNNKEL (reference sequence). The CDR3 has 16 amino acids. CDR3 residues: CASSQEDASSYNEQFF. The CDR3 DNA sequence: TGTGCCAGCAGCCAAGAGGACGCCAGCTCCTACAATGAGCAGTTCTTC.

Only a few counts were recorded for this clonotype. In DNA, the CDR3 is TGTGCCAGCAGCCGGGGAGGACTCTATGGCTACACCTTC. Protein product: CASSRGGLYGYTF. This sequence joins TRBV3-1 and TRBJ1-2; D gene ambiguous. The CDR3 is made up of 13 amino acids. V lost 4 bases and J lost 4, with 10 bases in between. Germline loops: CDR1 LGHDT, CDR2 YNNKEL (reference sequence).

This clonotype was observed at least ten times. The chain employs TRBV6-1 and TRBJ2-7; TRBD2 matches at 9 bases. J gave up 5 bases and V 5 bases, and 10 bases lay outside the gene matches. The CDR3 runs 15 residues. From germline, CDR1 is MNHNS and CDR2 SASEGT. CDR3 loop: CASSRTAGLAHEQYF. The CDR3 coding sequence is TGTGCCAGCAGTAGGACTGCGGGACTAGCTCACGAGCAGTACTTC.